This T cell receptor beta chain was recorded in a study of T cell responses to AZD1222 COVID-19 vaccine. Study observations and caveats: It was only a handful of AZD1222 recipients who were seropositive at baseline. Spike-wide coverage was observed for vaccine-associated CD4 TCRs, with dominant responses at 160-218 and 743-854. Donors were largely white British and mainly female; clonal diversity was possibly underestimated. Unmutated variant regions are reportedly the target of nearly half of TCRs that are spike-specific.

Turning to this clone: Its target is unknown.

Germline CDR1 is SNHLY and CDR2 is FYNNEI. CDR3 length: 11 residues. The V end lost 6 bases, the J end lost 4 bases, and 6 bases lay between the germline ends. Here immunoSEQ multiplex PCR was the method, and the copy in TCRdb shows in-frame clones only, minus some. There are 140,000 or so clones in the sample; 89% occur only once, and 4.7% lies in the top ten. Here the sequenced sample was peripheral blood, taken on day 0 of AZD1222 vaccination. The rearrangement joins TRBV2 to TRBJ1-2; D not certain. This receptor was obtained from an adult in good health. Here the CDR3 reads CASSTFYGYTF. In nucleotides, the CDR3 is TGTGCCAGCAGCACATTCTATGGCTACACCTTC.